The sequence of this TCR beta chain was determined in a study of blood T cell repertoires in COVID-19. TCRdb keeps only in-frame clones here, not all; method: immunoSEQ multiplex PCR. The sample lists approximately 170,000 clones; roughly four fifths were seen once. As concerns this clone: Other DNA sequences in the sample encode the same CDR3.

The specimen sequenced was PBMCs or T cells enriched from blood (not recorded which). The clonotype was recovered from a man in his fifties who had recovered from COVID-19.

CDR3: CASSPPGQAYEQYF. CDR3 DNA sequence: TGTGCCAGCAGTCCCCCGGGACAGGCTTACGAGCAGTACTTC. The chain has TRBV27 and TRBJ2-7; 8 bases fit TRBD1. V gave up 5 bases and J gave up 4 bases; unmatched junction bases: 7. In germline, CDR1 is MNHEY, CDR2 SMNVEV (reference sequence). The CDR3 extends over 14 amino acids.